This TCR beta chain was sequenced during a study of cytomegalovirus exposure and HLA in healthy donors. As for the study in general: From some 190 million T cells, an earlier analysis saw roughly 120 million unique TCR beta sequences.

The PCR was carried out with 60 Vbeta primers and 13 Jbeta primers. Some clones are missing from TCRdb's copy, which holds only in-frame ones; the method was immunoSEQ multiplex PCR. The sample yields about 200,000 clones, more than 75% seen once. The germline V gene encodes CDR1 MGHDK and CDR2 SYGVNS. The CDR3 has 14 residues. V lost 8 bases to trimming and J lost 5 bases; unmatched junction nucleotides: 10. The rearrangement links TRBV25-1 to TRBJ1-2, with 8 bases lining up with TRBD1. The sequenced sample consisted of PBMCs. This clonotype was obtained from a woman aged 45 to 65 in good health and CMV-seropositive. Here the CDR3 DNA reads TGTGCCAGCTCCTGGACAGGGTCAATTTATGGCTACACCTTC. Translating it yields CASSWTGSIYGYTF.